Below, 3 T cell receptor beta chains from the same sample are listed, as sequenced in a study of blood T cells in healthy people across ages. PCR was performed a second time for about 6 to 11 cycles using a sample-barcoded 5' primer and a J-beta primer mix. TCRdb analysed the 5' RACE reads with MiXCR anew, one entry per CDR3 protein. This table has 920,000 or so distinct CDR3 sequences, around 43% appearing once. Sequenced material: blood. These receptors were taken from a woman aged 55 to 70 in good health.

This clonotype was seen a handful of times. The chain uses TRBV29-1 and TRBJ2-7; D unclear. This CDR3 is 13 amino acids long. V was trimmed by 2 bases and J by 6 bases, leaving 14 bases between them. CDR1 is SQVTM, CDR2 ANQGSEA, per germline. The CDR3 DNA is TGCAGCGTTGAATCTGGGGTTGGTGGCGAGCAGTACTTC. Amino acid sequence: CSVESGVGGEQYF.

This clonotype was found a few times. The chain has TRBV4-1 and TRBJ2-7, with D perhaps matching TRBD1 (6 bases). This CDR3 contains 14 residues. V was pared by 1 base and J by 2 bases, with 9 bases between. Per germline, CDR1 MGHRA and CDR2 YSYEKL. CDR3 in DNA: TGCGCCAGCAGCCAAGTGACAGGTCCCTACGAGCAGTACTTC. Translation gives CASSQVTGPYEQYF.

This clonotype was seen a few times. CDR3 protein: CASSWVQGGGYTF. The CDR3 bases are TGTGCCAGCAGCTGGGTCCAGGGAGGTGGCTACACCTTC. This chain uses TRBV5-4 with TRBJ1-2; D is possibly TRBD1 (5 bases). The CDR3 is 13 residues long. Trimming stripped 3 bases from V and 7 bases from J, with 13 bases between. The germline CDR1 and CDR2 sequences are SGHNT and YYREEE (reference sequence).